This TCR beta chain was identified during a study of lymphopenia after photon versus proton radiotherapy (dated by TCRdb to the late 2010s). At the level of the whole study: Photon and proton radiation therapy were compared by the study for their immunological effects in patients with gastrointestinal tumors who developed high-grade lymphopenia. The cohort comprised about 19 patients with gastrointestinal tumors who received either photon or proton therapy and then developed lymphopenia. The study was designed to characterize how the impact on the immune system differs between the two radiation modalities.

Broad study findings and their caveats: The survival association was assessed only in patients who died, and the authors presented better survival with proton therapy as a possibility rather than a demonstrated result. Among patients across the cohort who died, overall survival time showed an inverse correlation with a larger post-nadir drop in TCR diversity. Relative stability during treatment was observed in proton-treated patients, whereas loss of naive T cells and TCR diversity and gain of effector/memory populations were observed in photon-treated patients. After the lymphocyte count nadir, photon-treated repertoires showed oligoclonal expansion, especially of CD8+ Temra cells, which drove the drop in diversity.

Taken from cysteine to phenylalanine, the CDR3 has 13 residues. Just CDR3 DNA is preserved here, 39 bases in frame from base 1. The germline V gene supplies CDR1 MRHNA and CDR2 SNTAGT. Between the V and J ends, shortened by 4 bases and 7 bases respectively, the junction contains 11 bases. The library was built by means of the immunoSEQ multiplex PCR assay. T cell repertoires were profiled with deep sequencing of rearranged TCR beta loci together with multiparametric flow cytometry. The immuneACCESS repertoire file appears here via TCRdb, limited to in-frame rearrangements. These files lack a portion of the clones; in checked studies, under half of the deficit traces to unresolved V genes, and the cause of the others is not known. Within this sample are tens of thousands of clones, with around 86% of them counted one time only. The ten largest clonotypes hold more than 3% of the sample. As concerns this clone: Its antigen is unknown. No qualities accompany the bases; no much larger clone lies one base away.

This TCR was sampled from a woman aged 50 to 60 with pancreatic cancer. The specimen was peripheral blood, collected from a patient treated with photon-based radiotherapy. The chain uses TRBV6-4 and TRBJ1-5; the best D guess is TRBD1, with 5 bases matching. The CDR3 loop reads CASSAGGRQPQHF. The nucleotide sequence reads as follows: TGTGCCAGCAGTGCCGGGGGGAGGCAGCCCCAGCATTTT.